This T cell receptor beta chain appears in the sequencing data of a study of CD4 and CD8 cells across lung adenocarcinoma regions. This clonotype was counted at least ten times. From the PCR reads, TCRdb called clonotypes with MiXCR, one entry per CDR3 protein. Of 9,500 to 12,000 distinct CDR3 sequences listed, around 42% are singletons. Donors had localized lung adenocarcinoma, a non-small cell lung cancer. The CDR3 runs to 15 residues. Looked up from germline, CDR1 is MNHNS and CDR2 is SASEGT. The V and J ends lost 1 base and 4 bases respectively, with 8 bases between them. The TCR comes from a male donor with lung adenocarcinoma. The CD4 and CD8 labels of this study may be unreliable. The specimen sequenced was CD8+ T cells from the margin of a lung tumor. The V gene is TRBV6-1, the J gene TRBJ1-6; D is ambiguous. The CDR3 here is CASSEGRKYNSPLHF. In DNA, the CDR3 is TGTGCCAGCAGTGAAGGGCGGAAATATAATTCACCCCTCCACTTT.